The source of this T cell receptor beta chain is a study of T cells in localized non-small cell lung cancer. Findings of the study overall: Among the top 100 tumor clones, a median around 50 appeared in adjacent lung. Uninvolved adjacent lung had the highest recorded T cell clonality, with tumor below it. Sequencing was limited to one tumor region, leaving the possibility of heterogeneity open. Increased T cell density in blood showed an association with longer overall survival.

This CDR3 is 15 amino acids long. CDR1 and CDR2 from the germline V gene are MGHDK and SYGVNS. Unmatched junction bases numbered 7, after V lost 2 bases and J lost 6 bases. Details on this clone: Its antigen is still unknown.

Method: immunoSEQ multiplex PCR; TCRdb's copy keeps in-frame clones and lacks some. The table shows about 40,000 clones, with around 90% occurring only once. This chain connects TRBV25-1 to TRBJ2-7; 10 bases align to TRBD1. The sequence was obtained from a man between 18 and 49 years old with stage I lung adenocarcinoma. Sequences were derived from peripheral blood, sampled before any cancer treatment. The CDR3 here is CASSETLRTGGEQYF. In DNA, the CDR3 is TGTGCCAGCAGTGAAACCCTCCGGACAGGGGGCGAGCAGTACTTC.